The 21 T cell receptor beta chains below come from one sample, sequenced in a study of blood T cell repertoires in COVID-19. Data came from immunoSEQ multiplex PCR; TCRdb stores just in-frame clones and leaves some out. The repertoire has approximately 50,000 clones, 86% of them found once; the top ten carry 14% to 15%. The sample taken for sequencing was peripheral blood. These receptor sequences come from a human donor in a cohort sampled during active COVID-19.

This clone has more than one count but fewer than ten. V gene TRBV18 combines with J gene TRBJ1-5, with D unresolved. From germline, CDR1 is KGHSH and CDR2 LQKENI. The V and J ends lost 2 bases and 2 bases respectively, with 7 bases between them. The CDR3 contains 14 residues. CDR3: CASSPLAGNQPQHF. CDR3 nucleotide sequence: TGTGCCAGCTCACCATTGGCAGGCAATCAGCCCCAGCATTTT.

This clone was observed a single time. The chain is built from TRBV10-1 and TRBJ2-7; maybe TRBD1 (6 bases). The CDR3 runs to 13 residues. Germline CDR1 is WNHNN and CDR2 is SYGVQD (reference sequence). V was shortened by 2 bases and J by 2 bases, with 7 bases between the two germline ends. The CDR3 sequence is CASSEPGAYEQYF. The CDR3 DNA is TGCGCCAGCAGTGAGCCAGGGGCCTACGAGCAGTACTTC.

DNA of the CDR3: TGTGCCAGCAGCAAAAGGACAGGGGGCTATTCACCCCTCCACTTT. As protein: CASSKRTGGYSPLHF. This chain links TRBV5-8 with TRBJ1-6; 11 bases align to TRBD1. Germline trimming cut 4 bases from V and 8 bases from J; bases unmatched to any gene: 5. CDR3 size: 15 residues. From germline, CDR1 is SGHTS and CDR2 YDEGEE.

The gene calls are TRBV28 and TRBJ2-1; 15 nucleotides line up with TRBD2. V shed 3 bases and J 7 bases; nucleotides not matched to a gene: 7. Germline CDR1 reads MDHEN; CDR2 reads SYDVKM. This CDR3 is built from 17 residues. The CDR3 is CASSLSSGTSGRNEQFF. The CDR3, as DNA: TGTGCCAGCAGTTTGTCCTCCGGGACTAGCGGGAGGAATGAGCAGTTCTTC.

The CDR3 bases are TGTGCCAGCAGCGTTCTGTCTCTAGGAACAGATACGCAGTATTTT. This codes for CASSVLSLGTDTQYF. V is TRBV9 and J is TRBJ2-3; D ambiguous. Trimming stripped 2 bases from V and 3 bases from J, with 13 bases between. Germline CDR1 reads SGDLS; CDR2 reads YYNGEE. This CDR3 has 15 amino acids.

In this sample, this clone turned up once. V gene TRBV6-5 combines with J gene TRBJ1-2; TRBD1 matches at 7 bases. Germline trimming cut 7 bases from V and 5 bases from J; bases unmatched to any gene: 10. This CDR3 is built from 14 residues. Germline lookup yields CDR1 MNHEY and CDR2 SVGAGI. The CDR3, as DNA: TGTGCCAGCATGGGACAGTCAGGTCTTTATGGCTACACCTTC. Protein product: CASMGQSGLYGYTF.

This chain joins TRBV16 and TRBJ2-2; D uncertain. Germline values: CDR1 KGHSY, CDR2 FQNENV. CDR3 length: 13 residues. With 4 bases removed from V and 1 base from J, the gap between germline ends came to 4 bases. CDR3 loop: CASSPRNTGELFF. DNA of the CDR3: TGTGCCAGCAGCCCTCGGAACACCGGGGAGCTGTTTTTT.

The gene calls are TRBV6-5 and TRBJ2-5, with 7 nucleotides matching TRBD1. Germline trimming cut 6 bases from V and 7 bases from J; bases unmatched to any gene: 14. The CDR3 loop spans 15 amino acids. The germline V gene has CDR1 MNHEY and CDR2 SVGAGI. Here the CDR3 reads CASSRPTGVGGTQYF. Here the CDR3 DNA reads TGTGCCAGCAGCCGTCCTACAGGGGTAGGGGGGACCCAGTACTTC.

The V gene is TRBV11-3, the J gene TRBJ2-7; perhaps TRBD1 as D (5 bases). Looked up from germline, CDR1 is SGHNT and CDR2 is YENEEA. Trimming shortened V by 1 base and J by 0 bases, and 10 bases separated the two germline ends. The CDR3 runs 15 residues. The CDR3 region is CASSLASGYSYEQYF. The CDR3 coding sequence is TGTGCCAGCAGCTTAGCGTCAGGGTACTCCTACGAGCAGTACTTC.

V gene TRBV5-4 combines with J gene TRBJ1-3, with 10 bases lining up with TRBD1. The CDR3 extends over 15 amino acids. CDR1 SGHNT and CDR2 YYREEE come from the germline V gene (reference sequence). J gave up 2 bases and V 3 bases, and 2 bases lay outside the gene matches. The CDR3 is CASSSDRGPGNTIYF. The CDR3 nucleotides read TGTGCCAGCAGCTCCGACAGGGGGCCTGGAAACACCATATATTTT.

The rearrangement links TRBV7-2 to TRBJ2-7; possible D gene TRBD2, 5 bases. Trimming left V 1 base short and J 0 bases short, with 16 bases between. The germline CDR1 and CDR2 sequences are SGHTA and FQGNSA. There are 17 residues in the CDR3. CDR3 loop: CASSLEVGVPISYEQYF. DNA of the CDR3: TGTGCCAGCAGCTTAGAAGTCGGGGTCCCCATCTCCTACGAGCAGTACTTC.

V usage is TRBV28 and J usage is TRBJ1-6; TRBD1 aligns across 9 bases. The CDR3 runs 16 residues. After removal of 3 bases from V and 7 bases from J, the junction contained 7 bases not matched to a gene. Germline assignment: CDR1 MDHEN and CDR2 SYDVKM. This CDR3 reads CASSFSGQGRNSPLHF. CDR3 DNA sequence: TGTGCCAGCAGTTTCTCTGGACAGGGGAGGAATTCACCCCTCCACTTT.

The chain uses TRBV18 and TRBJ2-3; tentatively, D is TRBD2 (6 bases). Deletions cut 4 bases from V and 1 base from J, with 15 bases between. Germline assignment: CDR1 KGHSH and CDR2 LQKENI. This CDR3 has 16 residues. Written as DNA, the CDR3 is TGTGCCAGCTCACGCCTGGCGGGGCGGGGCACAGATACGCAGTATTTT. This encodes CASSRLAGRGTDTQYF.

The chain couples TRBV5-1 to TRBJ2-1; a possible D gene is TRBD1 (5 bases). Per germline, CDR1 SGHRS and CDR2 YFSETQ. V was shortened by 3 bases and J by 3 bases, with 10 bases between the two germline ends. CDR3 length: 14 residues. This CDR3 is CASSSPGNYNEQFF. The CDR3 DNA follows: TGCGCCAGCAGCTCCCCAGGGAACTACAATGAGCAGTTCTTC.

In this sample, this clone turned up once. The chain employs TRBV6-1 and TRBJ2-5; 8 bases line up with TRBD1. From germline, CDR1 is MNHNS and CDR2 SASEGT. Unmatched junction bases numbered 12, after V lost 3 bases and J lost 9 bases. The CDR3 consists of 15 residues. The CDR3 spells CASSELRTGPGAQYF. As DNA, the CDR3 is TGTGCCAGCAGTGAGCTAAGGACAGGGCCAGGGGCCCAGTACTTC.

This chain links TRBV19 with TRBJ1-2; 8 nucleotides align to TRBD1. Per germline, CDR1 LNHDA and CDR2 SQIVND (reference sequence). V was pared by 3 bases and J by 7 bases, with 7 bases of the junction left unmatched. The CDR3 totals 14 residues. This chain's CDR3 is CASSIGQGAGGYTF. The CDR3 DNA follows: TGTGCCAGTAGTATCGGGCAGGGGGCCGGTGGCTACACCTTC. The full variable domain, rest sourced from reference TRBV19 and TRBJ1-2, is DGGITQSPKYLFRKEGQNVTLSCEQNLNHDAMYWYRQDPGQGLRLIYYSQIVNDFQKGDIAEGYSVSREKKESFPLTVTSAQKNPTAFYLCASSIGQGAGGYTFGSGTRLTVV.

The CDR3 is CASSSMGREGRNEQFF. CDR3 coding DNA: TGTGCCAGCAGCTCCATGGGCCGGGAGGGAAGGAATGAGCAGTTCTTC. The chain couples TRBV13 to TRBJ2-1; 8 bases match TRBD2. The CDR3 length is 16 residues. Germline V lookup: CDR1 PRHDT, CDR2 FYEKMQ (reference sequence). With V trimmed by 4 bases and J by 7 bases, 12 bases remained unmatched.

This rearrangement joins TRBV7-9 to TRBJ1-2; D is ambiguous. Germline V gene sequence: CDR1 SEHNR, CDR2 FQNEAQ (reference sequence). V dropped 1 base and J dropped 9 bases, with 9 bases sitting between them. The CDR3 spans 12 residues. The CDR3 sequence is CASSLEGGSYTF. The CDR3 DNA reads as TGTGCCAGCAGCTTAGAAGGCGGAAGCTACACCTTC.

The CDR3 bases are TGTGCCAGCAGTCCAGACAGGGCCTTTAGGGAGCAGTTCTTC. The encoded protein is CASSPDRAFREQFF. This sequence joins TRBV6-2 or TRBV6-3 and TRBJ2-1; 7 bases fit TRBD1. The CDR3 sequence is 14 residues long. Germline V gene lookup returns CDR1 MNHEY and CDR2 SVGEGT. J gave up 10 bases and V 5 bases, and 11 bases lay outside the gene matches.

The V and J genes are TRBV24-1 and TRBJ1-2; weak D call: TRBD1 (5 bases). The CDR3 consists of 13 residues. Per the germline V gene, CDR1 is KGHDR and CDR2 is SFDVKD. V dropped 10 bases and J dropped 6 bases, with 17 bases sitting between them. The DNA of the CDR3 is TGTGCCACAGGGCCGGGGGGTGCGGATGGCTACACCTTC. Its protein product is CATGPGGADGYTF.

The chain has TRBV7-2 and TRBJ1-4, with D unresolved. V gave up 8 bases and J gave up 0 bases, with 10 bases separating them. Germline V gene data show CDR1 as SGHTA and CDR2 as FQGNSA. The CDR3 contains 14 residues. The DNA for the CDR3 is TGTGCCAGCCAACAAATCGCAACTAATGAAAAACTGTTTTTT. Protein: CASQQIATNEKLFF.